This T cell receptor (beta chain) is from a study of blood T cell repertoires in COVID-19. Study in general: Sites across the United States, Italy and Spain contributed samples from acute and convalescent COVID-19. PBMCs, B-cell-depleted T cells, or T cells were the source of the cDNA or gDNA that made up the material.

Germline CDR1 and CDR2: SGHNT and YYREEE (reference sequence). This CDR3 contains 15 residues. V lost 4 bases and J lost 0, with 11 bases in between. Cohort allocation depended upon clinical history that participants reported. Original processing notes: Counts of nucleated cells, estimated from reference gene primer amplification, were obtained. Method: immunoSEQ multiplex PCR; TCRdb's copy keeps in-frame clones and lacks some. The V and J calls and the clone size are those of that table, but D and trimming were determined from the DNA. This sample has fewer than 500,000 clones, with 75% to 90% found just once.

Sequencing input: PBMCs or T cells enriched from blood (not recorded which). This clonotype was sampled from a young woman who had recovered from COVID-19. The V gene is TRBV5-4, the J gene TRBJ1-3, with D hard to call. The CDR3 is CASSTAENSGNTIYF. Written as DNA, the CDR3 is TGTGCCAGCAGCACAGCAGAAAACTCTGGAAACACCATATATTTT.